This T cell receptor (beta chain) was sequenced in a study of cytomegalovirus exposure and HLA in healthy donors. This CDR3 has 14 amino acids. V dropped 4 bases and J dropped 7; count of bases not matched to a gene: 4. Germline assignment: CDR1 MNHNS and CDR2 SASEGT. Study-level points and caveats: Compared with the roughly 700-donor mean, an Asian-associated ancestry cluster reportedly had fewer N-insertions, according to a later analysis.

PCR amplification relied on 60 Vbeta primers (plus 13 Jbeta primers). The repertoire was sequenced with immunoSEQ multiplex PCR; TCRdb's copy has only in-frame clones and lacks some. The data contain approximately 150,000 clones, roughly 80% of them seen just once; the ten biggest clones take up about 10%. About this clone itself: Its specificity is not known.

What was sequenced was PBMCs. The chain is built from TRBV6-1 and TRBJ1-6, with 7 nucleotides matching TRBD1. The clonotype was recovered from a man between 45 and 60 years old in good health and CMV-seropositive. CDR3 nucleotides: TGTGCCAGCAGTGGGGGACAGTCCAATTCACCCCTCCACTTT. Translation gives CASSGGQSNSPLHF.